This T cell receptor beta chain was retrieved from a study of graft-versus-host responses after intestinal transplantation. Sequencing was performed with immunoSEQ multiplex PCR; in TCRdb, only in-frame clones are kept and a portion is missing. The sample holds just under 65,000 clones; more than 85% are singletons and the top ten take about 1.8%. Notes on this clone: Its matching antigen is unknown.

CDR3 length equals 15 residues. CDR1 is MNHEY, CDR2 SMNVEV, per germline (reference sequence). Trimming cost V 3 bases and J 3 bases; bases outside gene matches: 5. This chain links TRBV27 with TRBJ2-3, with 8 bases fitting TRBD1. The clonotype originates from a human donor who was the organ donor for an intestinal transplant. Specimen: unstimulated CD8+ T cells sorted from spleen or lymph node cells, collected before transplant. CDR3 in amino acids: CASSFQGAGTDTQYF. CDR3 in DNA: TGTGCCAGCAGTTTCCAGGGGGCTGGTACAGATACGCAGTATTTT.